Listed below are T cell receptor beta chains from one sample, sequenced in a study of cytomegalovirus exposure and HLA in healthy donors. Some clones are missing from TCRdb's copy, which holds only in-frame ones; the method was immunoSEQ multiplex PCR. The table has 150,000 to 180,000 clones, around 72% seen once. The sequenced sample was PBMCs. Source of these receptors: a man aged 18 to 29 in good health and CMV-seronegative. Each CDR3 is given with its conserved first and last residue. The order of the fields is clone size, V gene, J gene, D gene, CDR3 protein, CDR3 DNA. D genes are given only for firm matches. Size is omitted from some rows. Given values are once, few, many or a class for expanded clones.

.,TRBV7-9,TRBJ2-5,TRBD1,CASSLGFAGGEETQYF,TGTGCCAGCAGCTTAGGGTTCGCAGGGGGCGAAGAGACCCAGTACTTC
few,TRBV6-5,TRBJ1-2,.,CASSYEGNYGYTF,TGTGCCAGCAGTTACGAGGGAAACTATGGCTACACCTTC
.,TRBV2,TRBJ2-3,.,CASSVRPSSTDTQYF,TGTGCCAGCAGTGTGCGGCCCTCTAGCACAGATACGCAGTATTTT
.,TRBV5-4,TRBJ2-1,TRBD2,CASSWGGDEQFF,TGTGCCAGCAGCTGGGGGGGAGATGAGCAGTTCTTC
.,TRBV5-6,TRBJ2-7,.,CASSFQLEGAYEQYF,TGTGCCAGCAGCTTCCAACTCGAGGGAGCCTACGAGCAGTACTTC
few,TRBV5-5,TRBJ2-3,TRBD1,CASTLWDSQQDTQYF,TGTGCCAGCACCCTCTGGGACAGTCAACAAGATACGCAGTATTTT
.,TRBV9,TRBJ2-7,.,CASSVEPGRPDEQYF,TGTGCCAGCAGCGTAGAGCCAGGGAGGCCTGACGAGCAGTACTTC
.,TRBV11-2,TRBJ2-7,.,CASSLGLGDYEQYF,TGTGCCAGCAGCTTAGGTTTAGGGGACTACGAGCAGTACTTC
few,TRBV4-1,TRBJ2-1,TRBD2,CASSQDEWTSDEQFF,TGCGCCAGCAGCCAAGATGAGTGGACTAGCGATGAGCAGTTCTTC
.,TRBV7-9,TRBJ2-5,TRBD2,CASSDLAGGSETQYF,TGTGCCAGCAGCGATCTAGCGGGAGGAAGCGAGACCCAGTACTTC
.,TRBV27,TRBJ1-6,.,CASRVQGLGSPLHF,TGTGCCAGCAGAGTACAGGGTTTAGGTTCACCCCTCCACTTT
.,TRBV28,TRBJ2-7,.,CASGDGEYF,TGTGCCAGTGGTGACGGGGAGTACTTC
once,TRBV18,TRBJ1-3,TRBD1,CASSPMTGDSGNTIYF,TGTGCCAGCTCACCTATGACAGGGGACTCTGGAAACACCATATATTTT
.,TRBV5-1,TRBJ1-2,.,CASSLRPISRTASYGYTF,TGCGCCAGCAGCTTAAGGCCAATTTCCCGGACAGCTAGCTATGGCTACACCTTC
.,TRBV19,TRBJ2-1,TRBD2,CASSIAPAGDSEQFF,TGTGCCAGTAGTATAGCACCAGCGGGAGACAGTGAGCAGTTCTTC
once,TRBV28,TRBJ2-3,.,CASTSGGLSTDTQYF,TGTGCCAGCACCTCGGGGGGCCTTAGCACAGATACGCAGTATTTT
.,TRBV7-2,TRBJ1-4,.,CASSLKMENEKLFF,TGTGCCAGCAGCTTAAAGATGGAGAATGAAAAACTGTTTTTT
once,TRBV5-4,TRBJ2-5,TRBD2,CASSLDGTTQTQYF,TGTGCCAGCAGCTTGGACGGGACTACACAGACCCAGTACTTC
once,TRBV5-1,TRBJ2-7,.,CASSLTGGNEQYF,TGCGCCAGCAGCTTGACGGGGGGCAACGAGCAGTACTTC
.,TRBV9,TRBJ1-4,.,CASSVGRSEKLFF,TGTGCCAGCAGCGTAGGAAGGAGTGAAAAACTGTTTTTT
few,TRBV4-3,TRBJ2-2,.,CASSQSSLGGHTGELFF,TGCGCCAGCAGCCAAAGTAGTCTGGGGGGACACACCGGGGAGCTGTTTTTT
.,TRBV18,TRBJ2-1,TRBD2,CASSVGLAEYNEQFF,TGTGCCAGCTCAGTGGGACTAGCGGAGTACAATGAGCAGTTCTTC
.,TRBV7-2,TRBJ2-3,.,CASSPQGGADTQYF,TGTGCCAGCAGCCCCCAGGGGGGTGCAGATACGCAGTATTTT
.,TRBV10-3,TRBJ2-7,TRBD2,CAISDRLAEYYEQYF,TGTGCCATCAGTGATCGACTAGCGGAATACTACGAGCAGTACTTC
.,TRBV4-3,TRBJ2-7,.,CASSPEEGAYEQYF,TGCGCCAGCAGCCCTGAGGAGGGAGCGTACGAGCAGTACTTC
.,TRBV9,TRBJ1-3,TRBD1,CASSAASLGQVPNGGTIYF,TGTGCCAGCAGCGCAGCTAGCCTTGGACAGGTGCCTAATGGTGGCACCATATATTTT
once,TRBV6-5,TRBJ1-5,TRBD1,CASRRGPDQPQHF,TGTGCCAGCAGAAGGGGGCCGGATCAGCCCCAGCATTTT
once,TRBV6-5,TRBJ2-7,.,CASSSLLGVSYEQYF,TGTGCCAGCAGTTCACTCCTCGGGGTCTCCTACGAGCAGTACTTC
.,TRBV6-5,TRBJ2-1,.,CASTVRGLHYNEQFF,TGTGCCAGCACCGTAAGGGGACTCCATTACAATGAGCAGTTCTTC
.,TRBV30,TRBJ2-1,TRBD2,CAWRETSGRYEQFF,TGTGCCTGGAGAGAGACTAGCGGGAGGTATGAGCAGTTCTTC
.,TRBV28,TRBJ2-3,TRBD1,CASTDRERTDTQYF,TGTGCCAGCACCGACAGGGAAAGAACAGATACGCAGTATTTT
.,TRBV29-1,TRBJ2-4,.,CSGLHKNIQYF,TGCAGCGGGCTTCACAAAAACATTCAGTACTTC
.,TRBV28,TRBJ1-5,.,CASSLWMGGNQPQHF,TGTGCCAGCAGTTTATGGATGGGGGGGAATCAGCCCCAGCATTTT
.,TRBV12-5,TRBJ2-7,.,CASGLVRGTYYEQYF,TGTGCTAGTGGTTTGGTCCGCGGGACCTACTACGAGCAGTACTTC
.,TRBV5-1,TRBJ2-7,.,CASSPMGARLREQYF,TGCGCCAGCAGCCCGATGGGGGCCCGTCTACGAGAGCAGTACTTC
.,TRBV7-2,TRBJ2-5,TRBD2,CASRGTSGVGTQYF,TGTGCCAGCAGAGGTACTAGCGGGGTTGGGACCCAGTACTTC
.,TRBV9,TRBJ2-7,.,CASSVGGGADYEQYF,TGTGCCAGCAGCGTAGGAGGGGGGGCAGACTACGAGCAGTACTTC
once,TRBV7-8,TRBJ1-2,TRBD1,CASSTRAGGTYGYTF,TGTGCCAGCAGCACCCGGGCAGGGGGGACCTATGGCTACACCTTC
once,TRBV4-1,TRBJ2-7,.,CASSQESRPPRSYEQYF,TGCGCCAGCAGCCAAGAGTCCAGGCCTCCACGGTCCTACGAGCAGTACTTC
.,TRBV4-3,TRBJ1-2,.,CASSQGSGRNYGYTF,TGCGCCAGCAGCCAAGGGTCCGGGAGGAACTATGGCTATACCTTC
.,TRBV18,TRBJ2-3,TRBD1,CASSPTPRDRGHTDTQYF,TGTGCCAGCTCACCGACCCCCCGGGACAGGGGGCATACAGATACGCAGTATTTT
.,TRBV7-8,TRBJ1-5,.,CASSPGDGNQPQHF,TGTGCCAGCAGCCCCGGAGATGGCAATCAGCCCCAGCATTTT
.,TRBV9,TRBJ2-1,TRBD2,CASSVESGRYYNEQFF,TGTGCCAGCAGCGTAGAAAGCGGGAGGTACTACAATGAGCAGTTCTTC
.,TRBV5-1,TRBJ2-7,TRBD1,CASSEGAAGEQYF,TGCGCCAGCAGTGAGGGGGCCGCGGGCGAGCAGTACTTC
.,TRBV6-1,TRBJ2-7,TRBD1,CASSDPGQALSYEQYF,TGTGCCAGCAGTGACCCGGGACAGGCGTTATCCTACGAGCAGTACTTC
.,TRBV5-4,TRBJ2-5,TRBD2,CASSLPIPSGAGETQYF,TGTGCCAGCAGCTTACCGATCCCTAGCGGAGCGGGGGAGACCCAGTACTTC
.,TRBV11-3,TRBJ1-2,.,CASSFSGGYTF,TGTGCCAGCAGCTTTTCAGGGGGCTACACCTTC
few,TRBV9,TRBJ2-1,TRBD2,CASSQGLAEYNEQFF,TGTGCCAGCAGCCAAGGACTAGCGGAGTACAATGAGCAGTTCTTC
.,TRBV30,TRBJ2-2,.,CAWSKSGSVPGELFF,TGTGCCTGGAGTAAAAGTGGGAGTGTCCCCGGGGAGCTGTTTTTT
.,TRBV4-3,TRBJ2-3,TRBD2,CASSQERPGLAGGVDTQYF,TGCGCCAGCAGCCAAGAGCGGCCGGGACTAGCGGGAGGTGTGGATACGCAGTATTTT
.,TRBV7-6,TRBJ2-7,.,CASSLNVWQREQYF,TGTGCCAGCAGCTTAAATGTTTGGCAGCGCGAGCAGTACTTC